This T cell receptor (beta chain) is drawn from a study of early T cells in non-severe SARS-CoV-2 infection. Study overall: From unsorted whole blood, bulk RNA was sequenced, and the chains remained unpaired. Study results and limitations: The matching step, a VDJdb search, favored anti-spike CD8 responses and missed private and CD4 specificities.

This clonotype was seen only a few times. Antigen: not known. Individual cDNA molecules carried attached unique molecular identifiers. TCRdb redid the calling of the 5' RACE reads with MiXCR, one entry per CDR3 protein. The table lists about 46,000 distinct CDR3 sequences, roughly 10% of them singletons, with approximately 5.7% in the top ten. The V gene end was trimmed by 6 bases and the J gene end by 3 bases; junction bases not matched to a gene: 5. Germline loops: CDR1 MNHEY, CDR2 SVGAGI. This CDR3 has 13 amino acids. This clonotype originated in an adult who was a healthcare worker with PCR-confirmed SARS-CoV-2 infection or an uninfected control (not recorded which). The genes are TRBV6-5 and TRBJ2-7; 7 bases are a match to TRBD1. The material was whole blood, obtained at baseline. The CDR3 reads CASRRDSFYEQYF. CDR3 coding DNA: TGTGCCAGCAGACGGGACAGCTTCTACGAGCAGTACTTC.